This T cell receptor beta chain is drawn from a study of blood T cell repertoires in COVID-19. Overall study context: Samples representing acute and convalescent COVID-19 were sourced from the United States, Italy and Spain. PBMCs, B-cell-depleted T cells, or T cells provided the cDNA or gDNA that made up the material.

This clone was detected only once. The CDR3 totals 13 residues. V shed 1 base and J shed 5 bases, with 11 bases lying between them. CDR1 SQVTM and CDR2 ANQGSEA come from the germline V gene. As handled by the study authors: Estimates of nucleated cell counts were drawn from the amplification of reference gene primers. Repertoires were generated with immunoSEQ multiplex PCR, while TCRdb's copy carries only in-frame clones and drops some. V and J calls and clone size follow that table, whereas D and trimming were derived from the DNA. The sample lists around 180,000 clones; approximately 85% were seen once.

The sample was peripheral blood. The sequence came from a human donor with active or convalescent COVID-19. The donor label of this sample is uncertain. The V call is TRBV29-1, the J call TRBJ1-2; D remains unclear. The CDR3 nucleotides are TGCAGCGTTGAAGGGGAGATAGGGTATGGCTACACCTTC. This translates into CSVEGEIGYGYTF.